This T cell receptor beta chain was captured by sequencing in a study of blood T cell repertoires in COVID-19. Study-wide background: Both acute and convalescent COVID-19 samples were obtained from the United States, Italy and Spain. PBMCs, B-cell-depleted T cells, or T cells provided the cDNA or gDNA that made up the material.

The CDR3 is made up of 13 amino acids. With 5 bases clipped from V and 5 bases from J, the junction kept 3 bases outside the gene matches. In the authors' workflow: Researchers report that nucleated cell counts were estimated from reference gene primer amplification. The method was immunoSEQ multiplex PCR; TCRdb's version includes in-frame clones alone and lacks a portion of them. The V and J calls and clone size come from that table; D and trimming were worked out from the DNA. The table includes roughly 140,000 clones, 75% to 85% detected once. The genes are TRBV12-3 or TRBV12-4 and TRBJ1-1; 9 bases align to TRBD1. Sequenced input: peripheral blood. The TCR comes from a human donor with acute or convalescent COVID-19. The donor label of this sample is uncertain. DNA for the CDR3: TGTGCCAGCAGTACCGGGACAGGGACTGAAGCTTTCTTT. Residues: CASSTGTGTEAFF.